This TCR beta chain originates from a study of identical twins. Study observations and caveats: Clonotypes of the beta chain that were abundant in cord blood carried fewer insertions (memory repertoires showed none). Shared out-of-frame alpha sequences (those common to twins) showed excess low generation probability. Modelling underestimated the level of out-of-frame TCR alpha sharing observed in monozygotic twins.

CDR3 length: 14 residues. V lost 1 base and J 7 bases, leaving 14 bases between the germline ends. TCRdb re-called the 5' RACE reads with MiXCR, one entry per CDR3 protein. The repertoire includes 350,000 to 450,000 distinct CDR3 sequences, 15% to 20% of them detected once, and roughly an eighth sits in the top ten. In regard to this clonotype: What it recognizes is unknown.

The TCR was taken from a man aged 50 to 59 in good health. The chain carries TRBV12-3 or TRBV12-4 and TRBJ2-7; D is possibly TRBD1 (5 bases). Sequenced: naive T cells sorted from blood. The CDR3 here is CASSLGRQILEQYF. The CDR3 DNA reads as TGTGCCAGCAGTTTAGGCAGACAGATTCTGGAGCAGTACTTC.